This T cell receptor beta chain was observed in a study of a mutant IDH1 vaccine in newly diagnosed glioma (dated by TCRdb to the early 2020s). Looking at the study overall: Vaccination started 4-6 weeks after radiotherapy alone, or was given together with temozolomide cycles in the groups whose treatment included chemotherapy. Prior to enrollment, standard therapy consisting of radiotherapy alone, temozolomide alone, or radiochemotherapy with temozolomide had been administered to patients, with the combination being received by most patients. The roughly 33 treated patients were around 62% male and around 40% female, with a mean age of about 38 years. For exploratory analyses, longitudinal TCRB deep sequencing was carried out in around 26 treated patients wherever samples were available. Peripheral blood was collected at six visits: V03 (baseline), V05, V07, V10, V12 and V13. The week-35 safety follow-up took place at visit V12, and the week-47 end of study took place at visit V13.

Points the paper makes about the study in general: Pseudoprogression appeared unrelated to alterations in the top peripheral T cell clonotypes detected by TCRB sequencing. Availability determined which PBMC samples were chosen for TCRB deep sequencing. Across multiple MHC alleles, vaccine-induced immune responses were seen in approximately 93% of patients. According to the authors, sample limitations meant that analyses of patient blood samples could not be reproduced.

The intended sense of this specimen's time point label: week 47, end of study. Each vaccine dose was 300 ug of a 20-mer mutant IDH1 peptide in Montanide, given subcutaneously with topical imiquimod. Eight vaccinations were administered to patients in weeks 1, 3, 5, 7, 11, 15, 19 and 23, corresponding to visits V03 through V10. Donors had newly diagnosed WHO grade 3 or 4 IDH1-mutant astrocytomas with loss of nuclear ATRX. The samples were drawn from NOA16, a multicentre, single-arm, open-label phase I trial in Germany that tested a mutant IDH1 peptide vaccine in humans for the first time. Genomic DNA for TCRB sequencing was isolated from EDTA blood with the DNeasy Blood and Tissue Kit. The protocol used for the library was the immunoSEQ multiplex PCR assay. Rearranged TCR beta chain sequences were amplified with the hsTCRB Kit following the manufacturer's protocol. TCRB libraries were sequenced on an Illumina MiSeq. The original methods were these. Demultiplexing, trimming and gene mapping were performed with the kit vendor's proprietary platform. TCRdb retrieved this table from immuneACCESS and kept in-frame rearrangements only. Not all clones are present; in checked studies, unresolved V genes account for under half, and no reason is known for the remainder. V, J and clone size are those of that table, while D and trimming were read from the DNA. Counted in this sample were approximately 60,000 clones; less than 90% of them appeared once. The top ten clonotypes cover 3.2% of the sample.

This clone was seen more than once but under ten times. Which antigen it targets is not known. Base-call qualities are not available, and no considerably larger clone is one nucleotide away. The CDR3 starts with the cysteine, ends with the phenylalanine, and has 14 residues. Of the read, only the CDR3 DNA is kept; its 42 bases are in frame from base 1. The germline V gene supplies CDR1 SGHTS and CDR2 YDEGEE. The junction carries 16 bases between V and J, which are trimmed by 3 bases and 7 bases respectively. The chain employs TRBV5-8 and TRBJ1-2; perhaps TRBD1 is the D gene, with 6 bases matching. This sequence originates from a woman aged 45-65 years with glioma. Sequencing was performed on PBMCs, taken from a glioma patient whose treatment included an IDH1 peptide vaccine. The DNA sequence is given as TGTGCCAGCAGCTCAGTCAGGGGATCCTCTGGCTACACCTTC. Its product reads: CASSSVRGSSGYTF.